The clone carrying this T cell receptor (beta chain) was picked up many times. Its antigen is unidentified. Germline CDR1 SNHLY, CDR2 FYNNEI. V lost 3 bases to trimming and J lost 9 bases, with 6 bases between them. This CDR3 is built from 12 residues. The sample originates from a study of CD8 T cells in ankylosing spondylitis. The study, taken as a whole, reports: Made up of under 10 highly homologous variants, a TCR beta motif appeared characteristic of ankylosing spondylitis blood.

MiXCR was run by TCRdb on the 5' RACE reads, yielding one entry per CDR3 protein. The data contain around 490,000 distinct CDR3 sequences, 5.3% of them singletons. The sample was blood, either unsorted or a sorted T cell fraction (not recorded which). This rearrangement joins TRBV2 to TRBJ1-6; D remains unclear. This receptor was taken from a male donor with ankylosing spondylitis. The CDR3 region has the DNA TGTGCCAGCAGTGAGTCCGGTTCACCCCTCCACTTT. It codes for CASSESGSPLHF.